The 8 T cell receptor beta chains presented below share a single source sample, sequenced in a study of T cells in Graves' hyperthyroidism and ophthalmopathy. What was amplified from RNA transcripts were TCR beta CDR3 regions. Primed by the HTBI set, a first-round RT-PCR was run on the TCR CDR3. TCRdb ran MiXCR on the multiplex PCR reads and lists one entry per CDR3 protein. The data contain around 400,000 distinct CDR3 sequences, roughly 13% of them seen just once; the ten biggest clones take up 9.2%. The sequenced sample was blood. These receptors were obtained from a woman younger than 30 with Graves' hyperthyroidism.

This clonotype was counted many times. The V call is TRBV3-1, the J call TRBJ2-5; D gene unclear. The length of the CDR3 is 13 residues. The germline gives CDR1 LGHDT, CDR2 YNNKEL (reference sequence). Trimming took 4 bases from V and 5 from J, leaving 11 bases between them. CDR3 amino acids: CASSPPTGETQYF. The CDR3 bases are TGTGCCAGCAGCCCCCCGACCGGGGAGACCCAGTACTTC.

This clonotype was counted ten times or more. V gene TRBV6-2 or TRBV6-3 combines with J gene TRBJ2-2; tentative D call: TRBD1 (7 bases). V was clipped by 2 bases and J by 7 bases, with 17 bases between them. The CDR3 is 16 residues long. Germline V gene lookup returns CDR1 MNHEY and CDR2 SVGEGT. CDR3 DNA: TGTGCCAGCAGTTACAGTGGCAGGGGGGATAGCGGGGAGCTGTTTTTT. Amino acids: CASSYSGRGDSGELFF.

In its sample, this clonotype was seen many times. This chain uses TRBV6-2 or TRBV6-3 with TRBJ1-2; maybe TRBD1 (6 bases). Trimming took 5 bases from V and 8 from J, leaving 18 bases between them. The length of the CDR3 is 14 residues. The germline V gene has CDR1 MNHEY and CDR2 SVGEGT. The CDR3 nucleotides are TGTGCCAGCAGTAGGTACCGGGACAAAACCGGCTACACCTTC. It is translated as CASSRYRDKTGYTF.

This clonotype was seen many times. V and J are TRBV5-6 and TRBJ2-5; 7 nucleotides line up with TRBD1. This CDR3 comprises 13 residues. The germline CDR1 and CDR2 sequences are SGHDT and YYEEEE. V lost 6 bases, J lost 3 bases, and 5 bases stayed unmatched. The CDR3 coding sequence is TGTGCCAGCACCTGGACAGGCGAAGAGACCCAGTACTTC. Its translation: CASTWTGEETQYF.

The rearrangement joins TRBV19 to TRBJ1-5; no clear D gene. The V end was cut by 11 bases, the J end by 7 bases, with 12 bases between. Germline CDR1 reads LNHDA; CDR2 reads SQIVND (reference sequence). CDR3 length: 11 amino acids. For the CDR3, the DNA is TGTGCCGGAGGAAACAGACAGCCCCAGCATTTT. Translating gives CAGGNRQPQHF.

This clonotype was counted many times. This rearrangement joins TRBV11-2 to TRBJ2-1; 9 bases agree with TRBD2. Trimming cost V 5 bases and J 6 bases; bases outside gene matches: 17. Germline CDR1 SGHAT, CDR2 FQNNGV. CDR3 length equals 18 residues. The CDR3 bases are TGTGCCAGCAGCCCGAGGGGAGCTTCCGGACTAGCGAGCAATGAGCAGTTCTTC. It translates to CASSPRGASGLASNEQFF.

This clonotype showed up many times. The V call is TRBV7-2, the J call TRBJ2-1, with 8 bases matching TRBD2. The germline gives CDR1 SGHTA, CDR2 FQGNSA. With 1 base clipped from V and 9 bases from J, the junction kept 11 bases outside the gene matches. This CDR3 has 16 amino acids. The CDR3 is CASSLGGGGSRGEQFF. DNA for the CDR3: TGTGCCAGCAGCTTAGGCGGCGGGGGGAGCCGCGGTGAGCAGTTCTTC.

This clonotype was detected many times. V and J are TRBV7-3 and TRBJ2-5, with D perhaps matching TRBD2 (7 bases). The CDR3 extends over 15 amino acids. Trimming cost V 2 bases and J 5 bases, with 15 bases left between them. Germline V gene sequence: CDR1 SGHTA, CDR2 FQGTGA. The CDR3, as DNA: TGTGCCAGCAGCTTATTTGGGGGGGGGCCCGAGACCCAGTACTTC. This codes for CASSLFGGGPETQYF. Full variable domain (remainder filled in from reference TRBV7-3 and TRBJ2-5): GAGVSQTPSNKVTEKGKYVELRCDPISGHTALYWYRQSLGQGPEFLIYFQGTGAADDSGLPNDRFFAVRPEGSVSTLKIQRTERGDSAVYLCASSLFGGGPETQYFGPGTRLLVL.